This entry describes one T cell receptor beta chain. Germline V gene data show CDR1 as MNHEY and CDR2 as SVGAGI. V shed 5 bases and J shed 1 base, with 14 bases lying between them. This CDR3 spans 15 amino acids. The sample belongs to a study of control samples from healthy donors and cancer patients. The data were produced by immunoSEQ multiplex PCR, yet TCRdb's version contains in-frame clones alone and is incomplete. The data show about 86,000 clones, with approximately 93% seen just once and 1.5% held by the top ten. This TCR derives from a woman under 40 in good health. The sequenced sample was blood. This chain connects TRBV6-5 to TRBJ1-2, with D tentatively TRBD1 (6 bases). This chain's CDR3 is CASSHGQSRNYGYTF. The CDR3 region has the DNA TGTGCCAGCAGTCACGGACAGAGTCGTAACTATGGCTACACCTTC.